A single sample gave rise to the 16 T cell receptor beta chains below, sequenced in a study of blood T cell repertoires in COVID-19. The method was immunoSEQ multiplex PCR; TCRdb's version includes in-frame clones alone and lacks a portion of them. Among more than 200,000 clones, approximately 84% were seen once, and the ten largest hold almost 4.5%. Input material: peripheral blood. The receptors originated from a man aged 50 or older with acute or convalescent COVID-19.

The rearrangement uses TRBV9 and TRBJ1-2, with D unclear. CDR1 is SGDLS and CDR2 is YYNGEE in the germline V gene. The germline V and J ends were trimmed by 1 base and 14 bases, with 18 bases remaining between them. This CDR3 contains 13 residues. DNA for the CDR3: TGTGCCAGCAGCGTATTGGAAGGCAGGCCCCGGACCTTC. Protein sequence: CASSVLEGRPRTF.

This sequence joins TRBV15 and TRBJ1-6; 8 positions agree with TRBD1. There are 16 residues in the CDR3. V lost 1 base and J lost 10; bases outside the gene matches: 9. Germline assignment: CDR1 LNHNV and CDR2 YYDKDF (reference sequence). The CDR3 region is CATSRAGTGEGSPLHF. Here the CDR3 DNA reads TGTGCCACCAGCAGAGCCGGGACAGGAGAGGGGTCACCCCTCCACTTT. The variable domain in full, completed from reference TRBV15 and TRBJ1-6, reads DAMVIQNPRYQVTQFGKPVTLSCSQTLNHNVMYWYQQKSSQAPKLLFHYYDKDFNNEADTPDNFQSRRPNTSFCFLDIRSPGLGDTAMYLCATSRAGTGEGSPLHFGNGTRLTVT.

This clone was counted once. The gene calls are TRBV9 and TRBJ1-4, with a possible D match to TRBD1 (6 bases). From germline, CDR1 is SGDLS and CDR2 YYNGEE. This CDR3 contains 15 residues. V gave up 3 bases and J gave up 7 bases, with 16 bases separating them. CDR3 in amino acids: CASSGTGLGSEKLFF. CDR3 nucleotides: TGTGCCAGCAGCGGAACAGGGTTGGGGTCTGAAAAACTGTTTTTT.

The chain joins TRBV7-9 to TRBJ1-5, with 9 positions matching TRBD1. There are 16 residues in the CDR3. Germline V gives CDR1 SEHNR, CDR2 FQNEAQ (reference sequence). Germline trimming cut 4 bases from V and 6 bases from J; bases unmatched to any gene: 10. In DNA form, the CDR3 reads TGTGCCAGCAGCTCAGATGGGTACAGGGGGCTTCAGCCCCAGCATTTT. Translation: CASSSDGYRGLQPQHF.

V gene TRBV6-5 combines with J gene TRBJ2-1; 9 bases line up with TRBD1. CDR3 size: 15 residues. CDR1 MNHEY and CDR2 SVGAGI come from the germline V gene. V gave up 8 bases and J gave up 4 bases; unmatched junction bases: 9. CDR3 DNA: TGTGCCAGCGGCTTCCGGGACAGGGTATACAATGAGCAGTTCTTC. It codes for CASGFRDRVYNEQFF.

The rearrangement uses TRBV7-6 and TRBJ1-5; tentatively, D is TRBD1 (5 bases). The CDR3 sequence is 18 residues long. V was pared by 1 base and J by 0 bases, with 16 bases between. Per germline, CDR1 SGHVS and CDR2 FNYEAQ. CDR3 nucleotide sequence: TGTGCCAGCAGCTTAGAAGGTATCGGCGGACATAGCAATCAGCCCCAGCATTTT. It encodes CASSLEGIGGHSNQPQHF.

The gene calls are TRBV7-9 and TRBJ2-7; 9 bases align to TRBD2. Losses at the gene ends were 4 bases for V and 2 bases for J; bases not matched to a gene: 9. The CDR3 runs 16 residues. Germline CDR1 is SEHNR and CDR2 is FQNEAQ (reference sequence). The CDR3 spells CASSSPGRGGPYEQYF. The CDR3 nucleotides are TGTGCCAGCAGCTCCCCGGGGCGGGGGGGCCCCTACGAGCAGTACTTC.

This clone was observed a single time. CDR3 coding DNA: TGTGCCAGCAGCTTAGCGCGGAACACTGAAGCTTTCTTT. This codes for CASSLARNTEAFF. The rearrangement joins TRBV7-8 to TRBJ1-1; D is undetermined. Germline V gives CDR1 SGHVS, CDR2 FQNEAQ. The CDR3 runs to 13 residues. V shed 0 bases and J shed 1 base, with 3 bases lying between them. Using reference TRBV7-8 and TRBJ1-1 for the parts outside the CDR3, the full variable domain is GAGVSQSPRYKVAKRGQDVALRCDPISGHVSLFWYQQALGQGPEFLTYFQNEAQLDKSGLPSDRFFAERPEGSVSTLKIQRTQQEDSAVYLCASSLARNTEAFFGQGTRLTVV.

The chain has TRBV3-1 (or the pseudogene TRBV3-2) and TRBJ1-1, with unresolved D. This CDR3 has 12 amino acids. Trimming pared 3 bases from V and 9 bases from J, leaving 11 bases between. Germline CDR1 is LGHDT and CDR2 is YNNKEL (reference sequence). The CDR3 DNA follows: TGTGCCAGCAGCCATTACGAGACTCAAGCTTTCTTT. Residues: CASSHYETQAFF.

The chain has TRBV5-1 and TRBJ1-5, with D tentatively TRBD1 (6 bases). The CDR3 spans 18 residues. CDR1 and CDR2 from the germline V gene are SGHRS and YFSETQ. Trimming shortened V by 0 bases and J by 0 bases, and 16 bases separated the two germline ends. The CDR3, as DNA: TGCGCCAGCAGCTTGGCGGTTGGGGGGGCTTATAGCAATCAGCCCCAGCATTTT. This gives the protein CASSLAVGGAYSNQPQHF.

This chain links TRBV7-3 with TRBJ2-3; 11 bases line up with TRBD2. CDR1 is SGHTA and CDR2 is FQGTGA in the germline V gene. The CDR3 totals 17 residues. J was trimmed by 3 bases and V by 5 bases; bases with no gene match: 10. CDR3 in amino acids: CASSPGRLAGGTDTQYF. Written as DNA, the CDR3 is TGTGCCAGCAGCCCCGGGCGGCTAGCGGGGGGTACAGATACGCAGTATTTT.

This chain joins TRBV6-5 and TRBJ1-2, with 7 positions matching TRBD1. The V and J ends lost 8 bases and 0 bases, in that order; junction bases with no gene match: 6. Germline V gene sequence: CDR1 MNHEY, CDR2 SVGAGI. The CDR3 runs 14 residues. CDR3 in DNA: TGTGCCAGCGACAGGGCCCTTCCTAACTATGGCTACACCTTC. It translates to CASDRALPNYGYTF.

This chain uses TRBV2 with TRBJ2-3, with 11 bases fitting TRBD2. Germline CDR1 is SNHLY and CDR2 is FYNNEI. The CDR3 is 17 amino acids. Germline trimming cut 6 bases from V and 2 bases from J; bases unmatched to any gene: 10. The CDR3 DNA reads as TGTGCCAGCAGGGAATGGCTGGGACTAGCGGACACAGATACGCAGTATTTT. Its translation is CASREWLGLADTDTQYF.

This clone turned up a few times. The V call is TRBV7-2, the J call TRBJ1-6; the D gene is possibly TRBD1 (6 bases). CDR3 length: 15 residues. V shed 4 bases and J shed 5 bases, with 12 bases lying between them. The germline V gene encodes CDR1 SGHTA and CDR2 FQGNSA. CDR3 sequence (DNA): TGTGCCAGCAGCTGGGACGGGACAAATAATTCACCCCTCCACTTT. Its translation is CASSWDGTNNSPLHF.

This chain links TRBV7-3 with TRBJ2-2, with D perhaps matching TRBD2 (5 bases). The germline gives CDR1 SGHTA, CDR2 FQGTGA. The CDR3 totals 17 residues. V was trimmed by 4 bases and J by 2 bases, leaving 17 bases between them. The CDR3 protein is CASSSDASPPNTGELFF. CDR3 nucleotide sequence: TGTGCCAGCAGCTCCGACGCTAGCCCACCCAACACCGGGGAGCTGTTTTTT.

This chain connects TRBV6-5 to TRBJ1-1, with a weak D call TRBD1 (6 bases). The CDR3 runs 14 residues. From germline, CDR1 is MNHEY and CDR2 SVGAGI. Trimming left V 2 bases short and J 10 bases short, with 17 bases between. DNA for the CDR3: TGTGCCAGCAGTTACGGGGTCCAGGGGCGAGCAGCTTTCTTT. Its translation: CASSYGVQGRAAFF.